The present entry profiles one TCR beta chain with its context. The donors gave bone marrow, and they were healthy. CDR3 size: 14 residues. After removal of 6 bases from V and 1 base from J, the junction contained 4 bases not matched to a gene. The germline V gene has CDR1 SGHNT and CDR2 YYREEE (reference sequence). The sample is drawn from a study of cytomegalovirus exposure and HLA in healthy donors. Whole-study context: As an earlier analysis found, roughly 180 million T cells yielded about 120 million unique TCR beta sequences.

The primer mix had 60 Vbeta and 13 Jbeta primers. Assay used: immunoSEQ multiplex PCR; TCRdb lists only in-frame clones, some missing. The repertoire includes about 200,000 clones, 70% of them detected once, and roughly 2.5% sits in the top ten. This TCR was sampled from a man aged 40-50 years in good health and CMV-seropositive. The chain couples TRBV5-4 to TRBJ2-1; TRBD1 matches 7 bases. Sequenced: PBMCs. The CDR3 loop reads CASTLTGSYNEQFF. In nucleotides, the CDR3 is TGTGCCAGCACCCTGACAGGGTCCTACAATGAGCAGTTCTTC. Full variable domain (remainder filled in from reference TRBV5-4 and TRBJ2-1): ETGVTQSPTHLIKTRGQQVTLRCSSQSGHNTVSWYQQALGQGPQFIFQYYREEENGRGNFPPRFSGLQFPNYSSELNVNALELDDSALYLCASTLTGSYNEQFFGPGTRLTVL.